Below are 10 T cell receptor beta chains sequenced from a single sample in a study of shared clonotypes between healthy human individuals. Assay: immunoSEQ multiplex PCR; the TCRdb copy retains only in-frame clones and omits some. The table lists about 490,000 clones, 76% of them singletons. The sample comprised PBMCs. The origin of the receptors is a woman aged 40 to 50 in good health. Some clones in this sample may be carry-over from other donors' samples.

The gene calls are TRBV6-4 and TRBJ1-4; perhaps TRBD1 as D (5 bases). Germline-derived CDR1 and CDR2 are MRHNA and SNTAGT. V shed 5 bases and J shed 10 bases, with 14 bases lying between them. The CDR3 is 13 residues long. CDR3 residues: CASSSARDGKLFF. The CDR3 bases are TGTGCCAGCAGTTCCGCCCGGGACGGAAAACTGTTTTTT.

This chain joins TRBV25-1 and TRBJ1-2; 8 bases agree with TRBD1. CDR1 and CDR2 from the germline V gene are MGHDK and SYGVNS. The CDR3 runs 14 residues. After removal of 6 bases from V and 7 bases from J, the junction contained 10 bases not matched to a gene. The DNA for the CDR3 is TGTGCCAGCAGCGAAGTGGGACAGGTGCGTGGCTACACCTTC. Residues: CASSEVGQVRGYTF.

The chain carries TRBV6-5 and TRBJ2-1; 7 bases match TRBD1. Per the germline V gene, CDR1 is MNHEY and CDR2 is SVGAGI. V lost 6 bases and J lost 7; bases outside the gene matches: 9. The CDR3 has 14 amino acids. CDR3 DNA: TGTGCCAGCAGCCTGGACAGGCTCGGGAATGAGCAGTTCTTC. Its translation: CASSLDRLGNEQFF.

The CDR3 loop reads CASSSRTGGGELFF. CDR3 in DNA: TGTGCCAGCAGTTCCCGGACAGGGGGCGGGGAGCTGTTTTTT. The chain links TRBV27 to TRBJ2-2; TRBD1 agrees at 10 bases. V trimming: 4 bases; J trimming: 7 bases; junction bases outside the gene matches: 3. The V gene's germline CDR1 is MNHEY and CDR2 SMNVEV (reference sequence). There are 14 residues in the CDR3.

This clone was recorded only once. The chain joins TRBV7-9 to TRBJ2-1; 10 bases match TRBD2. The V gene end was trimmed by 1 base and the J gene end by 7 bases; junction bases not matched to a gene: 10. Per germline, CDR1 SEHNR and CDR2 FQNEAQ (reference sequence). This CDR3 has 17 amino acids. Here the CDR3 DNA reads TGTGCCAGCAGCTTAGATAGGGCTAGCGGGAGTGGGAATGAGCAGTTCTTC. It codes for CASSLDRASGSGNEQFF.

The table lists this clone with a few counts. The chain carries TRBV15 and TRBJ1-5, with TRBD1 matching over 9 bases. Germline CDR1 reads LNHNV; CDR2 reads YYDKDF (reference sequence). V gave up 0 bases and J gave up 6 bases; unmatched junction bases: 3. There are 15 residues in the CDR3. CDR3 loop: CATSRETGGSQPQHF. In DNA, the CDR3 is TGTGCCACCAGCAGAGAAACAGGGGGCAGTCAGCCCCAGCATTTT.

The chain has TRBV5-4 and TRBJ1-1; D remains ambiguous. The CDR3 is 15 amino acids. Germline assignment: CDR1 SGHNT and CDR2 YYREEE (reference sequence). Trimming cost V 4 bases and J 0 bases, with 13 bases left between them. The CDR3: CASSPGWQMNTEAFF. The CDR3, as DNA: TGTGCCAGCAGCCCTGGATGGCAGATGAACACTGAAGCTTTCTTT.

This clone was observed a few times. Other DNA sequences in this specimen translate into the identical CDR3. Written as DNA, the CDR3 is TGTGCCAGCAGCTTAGTCTCCTACGAGCAGTACTTC. Protein sequence: CASSLVSYEQYF. The rearrangement joins TRBV7-2 to TRBJ2-7; D gene uncertain. Per the germline V gene, CDR1 is SGHTA and CDR2 is FQGNSA. The CDR3 totals 12 residues. V was pared by 1 base and J by 0 bases, with 1 base between.

The rearrangement uses TRBV10-2 and TRBJ1-1; TRBD1 matches 10 bases. CDR3 length: 15 residues. Trimming cost V 4 bases and J 4 bases; bases outside gene matches: 6. CDR1 and CDR2 (germline): WSHSY, SAAADI. The CDR3 DNA follows: TGCGCCAGCAGTGTGGACAGGGGGGTGGGCACTGAAGCTTTCTTT. Its protein is CASSVDRGVGTEAFF.

V gene TRBV29-1 combines with J gene TRBJ2-3; 7 positions agree with TRBD2. Germline V CDR1 and CDR2: SQVTM, ANQGSEA. The CDR3 contains 14 residues. V lost 3 bases to trimming and J lost 5 bases; unmatched junction nucleotides: 8. CDR3 DNA: TGCAGCGTTGACCTTGCGGGAGAACAAGATACGCAGTATTTT. The encoded protein is CSVDLAGEQDTQYF.